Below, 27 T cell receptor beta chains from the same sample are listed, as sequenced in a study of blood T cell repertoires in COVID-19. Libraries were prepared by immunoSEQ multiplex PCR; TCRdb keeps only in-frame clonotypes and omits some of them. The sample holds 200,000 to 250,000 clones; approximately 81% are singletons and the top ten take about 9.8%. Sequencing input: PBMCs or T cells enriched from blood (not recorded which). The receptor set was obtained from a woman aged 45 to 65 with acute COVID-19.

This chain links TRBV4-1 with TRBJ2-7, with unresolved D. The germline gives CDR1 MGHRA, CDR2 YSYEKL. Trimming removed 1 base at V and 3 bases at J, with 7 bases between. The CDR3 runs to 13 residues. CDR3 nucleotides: TGCGCCAGCAGCCAAGCAGATTACTACGAGCAGTACTTC. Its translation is CASSQADYYEQYF.

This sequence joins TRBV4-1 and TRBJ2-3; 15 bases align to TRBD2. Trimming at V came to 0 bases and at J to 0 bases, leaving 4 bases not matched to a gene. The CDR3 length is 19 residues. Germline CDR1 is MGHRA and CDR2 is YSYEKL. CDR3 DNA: TGCGCCAGCAGCCAAGAATCCGGACTAGCGGGGGGGAGCACAGATACGCAGTATTTT. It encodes CASSQESGLAGGSTDTQYF.

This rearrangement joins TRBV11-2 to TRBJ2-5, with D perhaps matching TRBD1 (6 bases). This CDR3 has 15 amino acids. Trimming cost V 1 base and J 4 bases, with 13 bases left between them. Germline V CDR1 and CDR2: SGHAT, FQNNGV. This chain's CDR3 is CASSLGQVGAETQYF. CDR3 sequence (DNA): TGTGCCAGCAGCTTAGGACAGGTGGGGGCAGAGACCCAGTACTTC.

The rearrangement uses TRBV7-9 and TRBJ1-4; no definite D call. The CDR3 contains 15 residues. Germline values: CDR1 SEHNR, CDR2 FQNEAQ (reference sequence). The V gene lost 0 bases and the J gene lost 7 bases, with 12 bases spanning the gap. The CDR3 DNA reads TGTGCCAGCAGCTTAGCGGGGAGGGCGGTTGAAAAACTGTTTTTT. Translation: CASSLAGRAVEKLFF.

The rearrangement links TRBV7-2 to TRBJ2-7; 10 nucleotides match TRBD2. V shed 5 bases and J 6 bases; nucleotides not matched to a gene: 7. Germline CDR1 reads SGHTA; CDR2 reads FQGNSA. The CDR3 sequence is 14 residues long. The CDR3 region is CASSPTSGIGEQYF. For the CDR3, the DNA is TGTGCCAGCAGCCCAACTAGCGGGATTGGCGAGCAGTACTTC.

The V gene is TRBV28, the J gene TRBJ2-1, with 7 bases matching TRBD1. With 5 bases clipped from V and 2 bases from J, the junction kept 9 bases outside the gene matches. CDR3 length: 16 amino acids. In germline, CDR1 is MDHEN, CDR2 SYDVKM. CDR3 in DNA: TGTGCCAGCAGTCCCGGGACAGTCCCCCCCTACAATGAGCAGTTCTTC. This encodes CASSPGTVPPYNEQFF.

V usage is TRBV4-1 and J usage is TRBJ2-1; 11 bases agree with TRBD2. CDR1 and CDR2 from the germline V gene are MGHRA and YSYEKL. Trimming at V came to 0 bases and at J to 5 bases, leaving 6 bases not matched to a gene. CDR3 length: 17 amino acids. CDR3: CASSQDWLAGGDNEQFF. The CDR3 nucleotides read TGCGCCAGCAGCCAAGATTGGCTAGCGGGAGGAGACAATGAGCAGTTCTTC.

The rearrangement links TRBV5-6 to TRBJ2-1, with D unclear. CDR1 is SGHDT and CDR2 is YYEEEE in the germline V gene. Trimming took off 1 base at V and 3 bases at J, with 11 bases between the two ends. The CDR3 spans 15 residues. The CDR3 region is CASSLITLVYNEQFF. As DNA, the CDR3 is TGTGCCAGCAGCTTGATTACGCTAGTCTACAATGAGCAGTTCTTC.

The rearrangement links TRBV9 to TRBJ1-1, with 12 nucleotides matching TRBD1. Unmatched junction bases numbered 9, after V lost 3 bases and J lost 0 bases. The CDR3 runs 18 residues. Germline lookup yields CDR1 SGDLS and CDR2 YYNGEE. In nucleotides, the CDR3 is TGTGCCAGCAGCGCACCGAGGGACAGGGGGCGAATGAACACTGAAGCTTTCTTT. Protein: CASSAPRDRGRMNTEAFF.

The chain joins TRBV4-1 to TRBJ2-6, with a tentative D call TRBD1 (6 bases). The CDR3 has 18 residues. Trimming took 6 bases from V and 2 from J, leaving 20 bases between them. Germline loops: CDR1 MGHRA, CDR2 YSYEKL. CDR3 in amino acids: CASRATAGVVAGANVLTF. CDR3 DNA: TGCGCCAGCAGAGCGACGGCAGGGGTGGTGGCTGGGGCCAACGTCCTGACTTTC.

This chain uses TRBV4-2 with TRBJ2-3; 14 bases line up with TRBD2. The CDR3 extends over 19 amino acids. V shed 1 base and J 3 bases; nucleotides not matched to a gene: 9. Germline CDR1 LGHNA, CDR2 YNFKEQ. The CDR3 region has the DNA TGTGCCAGCAGCCAAGGTCAGGGACTAGCGGGAGATTTAACAGATACGCAGTATTTT. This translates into CASSQGQGLAGDLTDTQYF.

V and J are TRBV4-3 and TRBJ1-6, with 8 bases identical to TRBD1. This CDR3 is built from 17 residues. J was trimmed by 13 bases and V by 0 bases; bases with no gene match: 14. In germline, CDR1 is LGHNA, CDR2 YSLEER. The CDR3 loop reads CASSQDRLTGEVLPLHF. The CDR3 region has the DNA TGCGCCAGCAGCCAAGATAGATTGACAGGGGAAGTCCTCCCCCTCCACTTT.

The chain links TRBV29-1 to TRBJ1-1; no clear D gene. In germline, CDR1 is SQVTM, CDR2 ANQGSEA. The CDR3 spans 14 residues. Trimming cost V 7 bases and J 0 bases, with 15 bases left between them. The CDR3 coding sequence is TGCAGCGCAGAACCGGGAGAGGTGAACACTGAAGCTTTCTTT. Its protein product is CSAEPGEVNTEAFF. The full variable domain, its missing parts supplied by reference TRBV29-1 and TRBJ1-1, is SAVISQKPSRDICQRGTSLTIQCQVDSQVTMMFWYRQQPGQSLTLIATANQGSEATYESGFVIDKFPISRPNLTFSTLTVSNMSPEDSSIYLCSAEPGEVNTEAFFGQGTRLTVV.

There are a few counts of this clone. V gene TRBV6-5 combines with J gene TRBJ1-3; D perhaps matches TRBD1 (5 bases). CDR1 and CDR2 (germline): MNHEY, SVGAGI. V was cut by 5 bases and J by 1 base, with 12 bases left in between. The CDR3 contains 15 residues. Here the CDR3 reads CASSQGIGSGNTIYF. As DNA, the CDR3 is TGTGCCAGCAGTCAGGGAATTGGATCTGGAAACACCATATATTTT.

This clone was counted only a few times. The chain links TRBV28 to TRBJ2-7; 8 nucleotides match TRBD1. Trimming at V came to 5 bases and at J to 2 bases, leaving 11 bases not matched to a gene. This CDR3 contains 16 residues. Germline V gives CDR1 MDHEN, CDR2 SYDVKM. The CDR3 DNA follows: TGTGCCAGCAGTACCCCCAGGGGGCGATTTGCCTACGAGCAGTACTTC. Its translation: CASSTPRGRFAYEQYF. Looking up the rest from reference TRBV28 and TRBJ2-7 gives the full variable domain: DVKVTQSSRYLVKRTGEKVFLECVQDMDHENMFWYRQDPGLGLRLIYFSYDVKMKEKGDIPEGYSVSREKKERFSLILESASTNQTSMYLCASSTPRGRFAYEQYFGPGTRLTVT.

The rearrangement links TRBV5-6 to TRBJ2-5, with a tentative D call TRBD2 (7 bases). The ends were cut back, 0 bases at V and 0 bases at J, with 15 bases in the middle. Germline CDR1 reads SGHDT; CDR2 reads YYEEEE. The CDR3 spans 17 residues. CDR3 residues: CASSLGAAGAYQETQYF. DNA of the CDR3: TGTGCCAGCAGCTTGGGAGCGGCGGGGGCGTACCAAGAGACCCAGTACTTC.

The CDR3: CASSLRVGGASNEQFF. CDR3 nucleotides: TGTGCCAGCAGCTTAAGAGTCGGGGGGGCCAGTAATGAGCAGTTCTTC. V is TRBV11-2 and J is TRBJ2-1, with 8 bases matching TRBD2. V lost 2 bases to trimming and J lost 7 bases; unmatched junction nucleotides: 10. This CDR3 comprises 16 residues. Germline-derived CDR1 and CDR2 are SGHAT and FQNNGV. The whole variable domain, filled in from reference TRBV11-2 and TRBJ2-1, reads EAGVAQSPRYKIIEKRQSVAFWCNPISGHATLYWYQQILGQGPKLLIQFQNNGVVDDSQLPKDRFSAERLKGVDSTLKIQPAKLEDSAVYLCASSLRVGGASNEQFFGPGTRLTVL.

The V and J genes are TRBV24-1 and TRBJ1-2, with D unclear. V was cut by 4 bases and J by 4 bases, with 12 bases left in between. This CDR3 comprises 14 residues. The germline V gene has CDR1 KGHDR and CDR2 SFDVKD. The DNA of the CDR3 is TGTGCCACCAGTGACCCCGGGAGGGCCTATGGCTACACCTTC. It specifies CATSDPGRAYGYTF.

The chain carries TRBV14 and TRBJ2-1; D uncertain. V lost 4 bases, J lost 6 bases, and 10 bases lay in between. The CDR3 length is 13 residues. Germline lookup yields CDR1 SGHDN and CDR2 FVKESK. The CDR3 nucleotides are TGTGCCAGCAGCCCGAGTATGCTCAATGAGCAGTTCTTC. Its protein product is CASSPSMLNEQFF.

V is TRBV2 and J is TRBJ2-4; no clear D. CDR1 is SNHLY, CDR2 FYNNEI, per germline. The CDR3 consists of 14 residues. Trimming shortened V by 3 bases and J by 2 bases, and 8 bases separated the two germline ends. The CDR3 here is CASSDWQSKNIQYF. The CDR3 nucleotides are TGTGCCAGCAGTGATTGGCAGTCCAAAAACATTCAGTACTTC.

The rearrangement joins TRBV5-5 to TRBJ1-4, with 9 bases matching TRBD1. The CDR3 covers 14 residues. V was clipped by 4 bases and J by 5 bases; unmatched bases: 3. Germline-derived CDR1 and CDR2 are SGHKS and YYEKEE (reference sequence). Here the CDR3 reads CASSRTGENEKLFF. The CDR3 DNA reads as TGTGCCAGCAGCCGGACAGGGGAGAATGAAAAACTGTTTTTT. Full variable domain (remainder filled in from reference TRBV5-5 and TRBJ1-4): DAGVTQSPTHLIKTRGQQVTLRCSPISGHKSVSWYQQVLGQGPQFIFQYYEKEERGRGNFPDRFSARQFPNYSSELNVNALLLGDSALYLCASSRTGENEKLFFGSGTQLSVL.

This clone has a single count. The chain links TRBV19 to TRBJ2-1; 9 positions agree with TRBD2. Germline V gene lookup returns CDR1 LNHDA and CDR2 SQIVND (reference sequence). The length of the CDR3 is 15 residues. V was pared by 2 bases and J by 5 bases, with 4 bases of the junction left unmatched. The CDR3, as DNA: TGTGCCAGTAGTATAATCGGGACTAGCCACAATGAGCAGTTCTTC. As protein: CASSIIGTSHNEQFF.

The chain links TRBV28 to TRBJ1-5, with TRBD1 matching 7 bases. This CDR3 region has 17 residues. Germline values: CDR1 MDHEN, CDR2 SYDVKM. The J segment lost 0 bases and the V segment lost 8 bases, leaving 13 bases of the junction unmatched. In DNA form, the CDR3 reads TGTGCCAGCTGTGGCAGGGGGACAGCCTATAGCAATCAGCCCCAGCATTTT. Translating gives CASCGRGTAYSNQPQHF.

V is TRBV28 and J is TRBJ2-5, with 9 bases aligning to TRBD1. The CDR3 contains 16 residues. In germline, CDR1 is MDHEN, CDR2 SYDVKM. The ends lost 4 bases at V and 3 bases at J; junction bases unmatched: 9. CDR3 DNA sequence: TGTGCCAGCAGTTCATGGGGGACAGGGCGGGAAGAGACCCAGTACTTC. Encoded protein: CASSSWGTGREETQYF.

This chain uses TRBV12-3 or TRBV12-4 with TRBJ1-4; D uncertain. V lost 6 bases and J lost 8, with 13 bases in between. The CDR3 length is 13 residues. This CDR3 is CASSLNRGEKLFF. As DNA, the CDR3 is TGTGCCAGCAGCCTAAACCGGGGAGAAAAACTGTTTTTT.

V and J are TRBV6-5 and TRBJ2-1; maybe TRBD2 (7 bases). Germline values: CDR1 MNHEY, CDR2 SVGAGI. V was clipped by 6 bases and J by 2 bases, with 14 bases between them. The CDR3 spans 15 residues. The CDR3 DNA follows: TGTGCCAGCAGCCAGAGGGGGGGGGCCTACAATGAGCAGTTCTTC. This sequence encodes CASSQRGGAYNEQFF.

The CDR3 DNA sequence: TGCGCCAGAAATTCTGCTAGGACTACCTACGAGGACTACGAGCAGTACTTC. Encoded protein: CARNSARTTYEDYEQYF. The gene calls are TRBV10-1 and TRBJ2-7; tentative D call: TRBD2 (6 bases). The CDR3 runs to 17 residues. The germline V gene has CDR1 WNHNN and CDR2 SYGVQD (reference sequence). Trimming took 9 bases from V and 3 from J, leaving 27 bases between them.